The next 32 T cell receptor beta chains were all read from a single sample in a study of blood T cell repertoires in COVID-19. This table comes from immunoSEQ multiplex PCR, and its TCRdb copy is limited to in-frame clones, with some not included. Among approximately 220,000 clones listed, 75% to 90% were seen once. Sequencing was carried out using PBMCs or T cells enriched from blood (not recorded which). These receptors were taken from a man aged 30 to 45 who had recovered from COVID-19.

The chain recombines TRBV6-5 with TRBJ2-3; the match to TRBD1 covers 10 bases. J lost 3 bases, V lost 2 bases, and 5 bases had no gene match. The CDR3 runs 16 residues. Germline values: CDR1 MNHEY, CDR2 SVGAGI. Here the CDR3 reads CASSYTRTGGTDTQYF. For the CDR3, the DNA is TGTGCCAGCAGTTACACAAGGACAGGGGGGACAGATACGCAGTATTTT.

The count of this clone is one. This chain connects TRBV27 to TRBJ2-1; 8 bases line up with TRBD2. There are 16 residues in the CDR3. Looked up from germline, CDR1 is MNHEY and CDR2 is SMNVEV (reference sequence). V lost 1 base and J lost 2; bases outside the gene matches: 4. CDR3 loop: CASSLYSGLAYNEQFF. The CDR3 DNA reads TGTGCCAGCAGTTTATACTCGGGACTAGCCTACAATGAGCAGTTCTTC.

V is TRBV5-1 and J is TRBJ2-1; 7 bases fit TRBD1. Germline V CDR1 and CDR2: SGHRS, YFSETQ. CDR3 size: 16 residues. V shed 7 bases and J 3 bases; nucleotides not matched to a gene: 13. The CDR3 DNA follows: TGCGCCAGCGGGAAGGCGACAGGGCCGAGCTACAATGAGCAGTTCTTC. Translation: CASGKATGPSYNEQFF.

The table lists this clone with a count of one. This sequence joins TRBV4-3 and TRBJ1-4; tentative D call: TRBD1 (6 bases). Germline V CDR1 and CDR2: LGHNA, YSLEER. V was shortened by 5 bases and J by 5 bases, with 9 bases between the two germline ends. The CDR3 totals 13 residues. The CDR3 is CASSTGQNEKLFF. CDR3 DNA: TGCGCCAGCAGCACAGGGCAGAATGAAAAACTGTTTTTT.

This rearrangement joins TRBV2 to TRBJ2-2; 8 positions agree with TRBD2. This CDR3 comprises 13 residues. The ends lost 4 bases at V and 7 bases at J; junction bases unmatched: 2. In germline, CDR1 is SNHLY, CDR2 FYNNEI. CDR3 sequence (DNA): TGTGCCAGCAGTGGGGCGGGGGGCGGGGAGCTGTTTTTT. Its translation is CASSGAGGGELFF.

CDR3 coding DNA: TGTGCCAGTAGTGTGGGGACTAGCGGGAGGGCCCGGGAGACCCAGTACTTC. Protein product: CASSVGTSGRARETQYF. The J gene is TRBJ2-5, the V gene TRBV19; TRBD2 matches 16 bases. This CDR3 is built from 17 residues. Germline CDR1 and CDR2: LNHDA and SQIVND (reference sequence). J gave up 5 bases and V 5 bases, and 8 bases lay outside the gene matches.

For the CDR3, the DNA is TGTGCCTGGAGAGGAGACGCGACTGGAAACACCATATATTTT. It specifies CAWRGDATGNTIYF. V is TRBV30 and J is TRBJ1-3; D is unresolved. V shed 3 bases and J shed 2 bases, with 11 bases lying between them. Per germline, CDR1 GTSNPN and CDR2 SVGIG (reference sequence). CDR3 length equals 14 residues.

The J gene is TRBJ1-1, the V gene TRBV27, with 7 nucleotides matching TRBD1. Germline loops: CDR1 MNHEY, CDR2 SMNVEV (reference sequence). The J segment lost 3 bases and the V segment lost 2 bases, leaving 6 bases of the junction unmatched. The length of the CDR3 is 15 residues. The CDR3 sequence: CASSLGQGDHTEAFF. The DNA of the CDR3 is TGTGCCAGCAGTTTAGGGCAGGGGGACCACACTGAAGCTTTCTTT.

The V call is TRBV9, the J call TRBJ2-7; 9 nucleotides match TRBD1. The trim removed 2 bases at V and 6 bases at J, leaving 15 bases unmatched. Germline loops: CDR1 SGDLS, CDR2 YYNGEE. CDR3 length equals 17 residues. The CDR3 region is CASSVGQGGPGTTEQYF. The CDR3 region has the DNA TGTGCCAGCAGCGTGGGACAGGGAGGACCGGGCACTACCGAGCAGTACTTC.

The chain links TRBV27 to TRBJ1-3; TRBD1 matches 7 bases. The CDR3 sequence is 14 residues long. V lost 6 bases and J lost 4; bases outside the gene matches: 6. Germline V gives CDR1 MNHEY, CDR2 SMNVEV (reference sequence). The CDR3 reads CASRTGVGGNTIYF. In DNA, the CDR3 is TGTGCCAGCAGAACAGGGGTCGGGGGAAACACCATATATTTT.

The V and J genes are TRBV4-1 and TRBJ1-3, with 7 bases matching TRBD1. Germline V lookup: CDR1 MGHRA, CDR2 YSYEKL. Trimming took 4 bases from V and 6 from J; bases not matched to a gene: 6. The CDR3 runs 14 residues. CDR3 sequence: CASSPTGVLNTIYF. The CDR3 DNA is TGCGCCAGCAGCCCCACAGGGGTTTTAAACACCATATATTTT.

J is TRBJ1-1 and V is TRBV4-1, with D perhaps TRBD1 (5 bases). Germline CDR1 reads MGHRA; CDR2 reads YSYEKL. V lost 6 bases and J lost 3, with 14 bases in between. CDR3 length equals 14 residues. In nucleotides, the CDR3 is TGCGCCAGCAGGTGGACGGGGGAGGACACTGAAGCTTTCTTT. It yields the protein CASRWTGEDTEAFF.

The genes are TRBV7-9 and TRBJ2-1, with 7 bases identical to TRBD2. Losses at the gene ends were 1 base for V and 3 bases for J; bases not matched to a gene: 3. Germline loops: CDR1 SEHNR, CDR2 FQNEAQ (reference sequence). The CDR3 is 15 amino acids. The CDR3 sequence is CASSLGTSDYNEQFF. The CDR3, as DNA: TGTGCCAGCAGCTTAGGCACTAGCGACTACAATGAGCAGTTCTTC.

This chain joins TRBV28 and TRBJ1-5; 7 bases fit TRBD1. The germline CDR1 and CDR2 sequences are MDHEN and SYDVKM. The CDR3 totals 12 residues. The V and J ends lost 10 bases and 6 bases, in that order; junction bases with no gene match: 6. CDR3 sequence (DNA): TGTGCCACAAGAGGGGGCGGTCAGCCCCAGCATTTT. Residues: CATRGGGQPQHF.

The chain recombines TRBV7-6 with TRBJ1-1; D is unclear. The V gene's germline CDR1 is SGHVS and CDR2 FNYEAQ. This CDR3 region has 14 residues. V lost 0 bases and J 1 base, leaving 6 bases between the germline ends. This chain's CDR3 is CASSLAAPNTEAFF. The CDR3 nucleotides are TGTGCCAGCAGCTTAGCGGCACCGAACACTGAAGCTTTCTTT.

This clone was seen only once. CDR3 protein: CAWSGAVNTEAFF. CDR3 nucleotides: TGTGCCTGGAGCGGAGCTGTGAACACTGAAGCTTTCTTT. The chain employs TRBV30 and TRBJ1-1; the D is unclear. CDR3 size: 13 residues. Trimming cost V 3 bases and J 0 bases, with 8 bases left between them. Germline CDR1 GTSNPN, CDR2 SVGIG (reference sequence). Supplemented by reference TRBV30 and TRBJ1-1, the full variable domain reads SQTIHQWPATLVQPVGSPLSLECTVEGTSNPNLYWYRQAAGRGLQLLFYSVGIGQISSEVPQNLSASRPQDRQFILSSKKLLLSDSGFYLCAWSGAVNTEAFFGQGTRLTVV.

DNA for the CDR3: TGTGCCAGCAGCCCGGCAGGGTCGGACTATGGCTACACCTTC. This sequence encodes CASSPAGSDYGYTF. The chain employs TRBV6-5 and TRBJ1-2, with D tentatively TRBD1 (5 bases). CDR1 is MNHEY and CDR2 is SVGAGI in the germline V gene. CDR3 length: 14 amino acids. V was shortened by 6 bases and J by 3 bases, with 14 bases between the two germline ends.

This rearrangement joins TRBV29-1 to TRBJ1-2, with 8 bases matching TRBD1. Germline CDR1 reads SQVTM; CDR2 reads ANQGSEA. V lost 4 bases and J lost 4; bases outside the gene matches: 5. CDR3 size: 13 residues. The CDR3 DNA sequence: TGCAGCGTTGCTGCGACAGGGGTCTATGGCTACACCTTC. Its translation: CSVAATGVYGYTF.

The CDR3 loop is CSVDRRNYNEQFF. DNA of the CDR3: TGCAGCGTCGACAGGCGGAACTACAATGAGCAGTTCTTC. The genes are TRBV29-1 and TRBJ2-1; TRBD1 is a possible D gene (6 bases). Looked up from germline, CDR1 is SQVTM and CDR2 is ANQGSEA. V was clipped by 6 bases and J by 3 bases, with 12 bases between them. CDR3 length equals 13 residues.

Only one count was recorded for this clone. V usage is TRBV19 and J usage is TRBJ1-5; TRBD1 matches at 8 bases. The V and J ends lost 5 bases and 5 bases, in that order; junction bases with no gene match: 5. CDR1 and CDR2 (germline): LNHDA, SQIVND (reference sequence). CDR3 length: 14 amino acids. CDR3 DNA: TGTGCCAGTAGTCAGGGGGCGTTTTATCAGCCCCAGCATTTT. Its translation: CASSQGAFYQPQHF.

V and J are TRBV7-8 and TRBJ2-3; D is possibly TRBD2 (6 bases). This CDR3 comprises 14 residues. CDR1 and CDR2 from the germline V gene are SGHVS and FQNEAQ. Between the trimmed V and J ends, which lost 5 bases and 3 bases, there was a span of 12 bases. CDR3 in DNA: TGTGCCAGCAGCGCGGGACCCGCTACAGATACGCAGTATTTT. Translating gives CASSAGPATDTQYF.

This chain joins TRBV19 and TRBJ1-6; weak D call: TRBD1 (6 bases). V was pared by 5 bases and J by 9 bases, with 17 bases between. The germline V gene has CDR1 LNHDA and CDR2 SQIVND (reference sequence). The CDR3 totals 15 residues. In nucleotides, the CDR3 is TGTGCCAGTAGTGCACAGGGAATCAGAGGTTCACCCCTCCACTTT. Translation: CASSAQGIRGSPLHF.

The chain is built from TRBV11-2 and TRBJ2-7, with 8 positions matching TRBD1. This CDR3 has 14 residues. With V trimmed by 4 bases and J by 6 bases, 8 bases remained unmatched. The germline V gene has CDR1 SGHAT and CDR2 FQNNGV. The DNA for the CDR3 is TGTGCCAGCAGCTCCGACAGGGGAGCGCTCGAGCAGTACTTC. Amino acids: CASSSDRGALEQYF.

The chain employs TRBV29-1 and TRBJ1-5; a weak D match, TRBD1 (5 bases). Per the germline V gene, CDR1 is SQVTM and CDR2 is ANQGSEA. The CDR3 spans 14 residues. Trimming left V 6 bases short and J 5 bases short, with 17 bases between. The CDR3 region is CSVRIGRGDQPQHF. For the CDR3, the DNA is TGCAGCGTCCGCATTGGACGGGGGGATCAGCCCCAGCATTTT.

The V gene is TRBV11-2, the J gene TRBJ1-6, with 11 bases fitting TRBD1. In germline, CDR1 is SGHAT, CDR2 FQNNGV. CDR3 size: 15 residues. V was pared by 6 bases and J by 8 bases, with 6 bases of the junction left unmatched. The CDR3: CASSPGTGGYSPLHF. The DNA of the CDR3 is TGTGCCAGCAGTCCCGGGACAGGGGGATATTCACCCCTCCACTTT.

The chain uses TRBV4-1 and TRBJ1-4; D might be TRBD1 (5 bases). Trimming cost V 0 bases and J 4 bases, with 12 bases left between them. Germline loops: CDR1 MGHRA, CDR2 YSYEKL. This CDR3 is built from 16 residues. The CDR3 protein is CASSQDHLTVNEKLFF. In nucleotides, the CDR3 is TGCGCCAGCAGCCAAGATCATCTGACAGTTAATGAAAAACTGTTTTTT.

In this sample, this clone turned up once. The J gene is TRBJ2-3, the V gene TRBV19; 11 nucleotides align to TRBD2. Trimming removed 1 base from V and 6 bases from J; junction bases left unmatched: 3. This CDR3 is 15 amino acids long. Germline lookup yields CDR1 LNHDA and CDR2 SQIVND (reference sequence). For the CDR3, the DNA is TGTGCCAGTAGTATAGCACTAGCGGGAGCCGATACGCAGTATTTT. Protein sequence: CASSIALAGADTQYF. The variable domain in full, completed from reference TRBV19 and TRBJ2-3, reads DGGITQSPKYLFRKEGQNVTLSCEQNLNHDAMYWYRQDPGQGLRLIYYSQIVNDFQKGDIAEGYSVSREKKESFPLTVTSAQKNPTAFYLCASSIALAGADTQYFGPGTRLTVL.

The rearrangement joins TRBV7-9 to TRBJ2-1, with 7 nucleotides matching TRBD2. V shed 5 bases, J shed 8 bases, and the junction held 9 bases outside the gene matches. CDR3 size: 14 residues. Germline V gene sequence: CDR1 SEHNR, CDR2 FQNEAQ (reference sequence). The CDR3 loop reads CASSGEGKRDEQFF. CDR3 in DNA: TGTGCCAGCAGCGGGGAGGGTAAGAGGGATGAGCAGTTCTTC.

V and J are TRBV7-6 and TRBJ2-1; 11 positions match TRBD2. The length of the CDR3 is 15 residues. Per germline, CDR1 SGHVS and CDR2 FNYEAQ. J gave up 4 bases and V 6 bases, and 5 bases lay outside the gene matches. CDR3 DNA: TGTGCCAGCAGTGTGACTAGCGGGGAGTACAATGAGCAGTTCTTC. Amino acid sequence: CASSVTSGEYNEQFF.

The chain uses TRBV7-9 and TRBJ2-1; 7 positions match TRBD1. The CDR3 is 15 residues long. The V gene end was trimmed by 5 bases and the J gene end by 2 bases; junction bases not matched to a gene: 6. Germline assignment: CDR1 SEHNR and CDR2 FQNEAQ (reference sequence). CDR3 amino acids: CASSPGQLPYNEQFF. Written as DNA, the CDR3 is TGTGCCAGCAGCCCGGGACAGTTACCCTACAATGAGCAGTTCTTC. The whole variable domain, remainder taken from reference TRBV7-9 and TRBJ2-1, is DTGVSQNPRHKITKRGQNVTFRCDPISEHNRLYWYRQTLGQGPEFLTYFQNEAQLEKSRLLSDRFSAERPKGSFSTLEIQRTEQGDSAMYLCASSPGQLPYNEQFFGPGTRLTVL.

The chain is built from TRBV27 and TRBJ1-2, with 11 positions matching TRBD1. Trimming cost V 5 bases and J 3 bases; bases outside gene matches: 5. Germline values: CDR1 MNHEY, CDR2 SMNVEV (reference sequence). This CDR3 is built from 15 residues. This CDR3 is CASSPGTGGDYGYTF. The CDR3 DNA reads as TGTGCCAGCAGTCCGGGGACAGGGGGTGACTATGGCTACACCTTC.

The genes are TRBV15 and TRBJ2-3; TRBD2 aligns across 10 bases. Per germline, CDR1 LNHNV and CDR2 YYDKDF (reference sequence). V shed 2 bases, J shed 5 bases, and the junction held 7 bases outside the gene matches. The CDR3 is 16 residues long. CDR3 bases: TGTGCCACCAGCAGACCGAGCGGGGGGGCCTTAGATACGCAGTATTTT. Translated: CATSRPSGGALDTQYF.